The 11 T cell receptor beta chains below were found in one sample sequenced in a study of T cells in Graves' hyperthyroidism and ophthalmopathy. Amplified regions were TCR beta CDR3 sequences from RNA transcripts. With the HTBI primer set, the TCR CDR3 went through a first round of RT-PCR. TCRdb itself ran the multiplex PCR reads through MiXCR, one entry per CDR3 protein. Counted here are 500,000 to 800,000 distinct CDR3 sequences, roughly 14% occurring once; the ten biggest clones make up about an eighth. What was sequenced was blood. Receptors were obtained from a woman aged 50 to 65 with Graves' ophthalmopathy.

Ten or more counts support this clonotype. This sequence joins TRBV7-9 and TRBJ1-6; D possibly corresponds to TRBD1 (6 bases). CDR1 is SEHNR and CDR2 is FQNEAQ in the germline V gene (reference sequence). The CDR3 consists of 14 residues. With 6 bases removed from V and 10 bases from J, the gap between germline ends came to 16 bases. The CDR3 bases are TGTGCCAGCAGTTCCCGGGACACCGAATCACCCCTCCACTTT. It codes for CASSSRDTESPLHF.

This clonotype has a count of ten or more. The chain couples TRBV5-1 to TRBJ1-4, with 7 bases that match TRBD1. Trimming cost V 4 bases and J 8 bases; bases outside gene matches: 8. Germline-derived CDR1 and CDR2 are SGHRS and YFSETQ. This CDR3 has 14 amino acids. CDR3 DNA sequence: TGCGCCAGCAGCCCGGGACAGAACAAAGAAAAACTGTTTTTT. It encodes CASSPGQNKEKLFF.

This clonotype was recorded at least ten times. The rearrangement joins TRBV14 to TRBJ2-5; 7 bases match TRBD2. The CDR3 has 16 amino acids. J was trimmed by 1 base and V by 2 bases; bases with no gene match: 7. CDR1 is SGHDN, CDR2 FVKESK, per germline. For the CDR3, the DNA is TGTGCCAGCAGCCAACTAGCGGCAGAGGGCCAAGAGACCCAGTACTTC. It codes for CASSQLAAEGQETQYF.

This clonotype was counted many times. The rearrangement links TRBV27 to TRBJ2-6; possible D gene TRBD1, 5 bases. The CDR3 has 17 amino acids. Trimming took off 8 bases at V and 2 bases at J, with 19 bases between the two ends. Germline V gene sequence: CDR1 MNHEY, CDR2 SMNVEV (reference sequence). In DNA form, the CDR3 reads TGTGCCAGCTCCAGGACATTTCCGGAACCTGGGGCCAACGTCCTGACTTTC. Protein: CASSRTFPEPGANVLTF.

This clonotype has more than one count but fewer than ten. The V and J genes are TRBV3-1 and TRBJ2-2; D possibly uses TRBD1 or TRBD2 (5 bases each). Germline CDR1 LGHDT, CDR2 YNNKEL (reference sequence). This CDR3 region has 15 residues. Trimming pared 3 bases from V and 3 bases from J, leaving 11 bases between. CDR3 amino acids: CASSHLGDDTGELFF. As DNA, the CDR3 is TGTGCCAGCAGCCACTTGGGGGACGACACCGGGGAGCTGTTTTTT. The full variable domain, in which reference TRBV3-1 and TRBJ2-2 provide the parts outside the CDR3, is DTAVSQTPKYLVTQMGNDKSIKCEQNLGHDTMYWYKQDSKKFLKIMFSYNNKELIINETVPNRFSPKSPDKAHLNLHINSLELGDSAVYFCASSHLGDDTGELFFGEGSRLTVL.

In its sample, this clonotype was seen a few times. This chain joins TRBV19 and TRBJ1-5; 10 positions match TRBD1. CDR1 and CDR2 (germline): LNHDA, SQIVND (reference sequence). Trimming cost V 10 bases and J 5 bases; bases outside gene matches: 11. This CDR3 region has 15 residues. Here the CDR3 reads CATPGQGKGDQPQHF. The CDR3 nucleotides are TGTGCCACACCGGGACAGGGGAAGGGGGATCAGCCCCAGCATTTT.

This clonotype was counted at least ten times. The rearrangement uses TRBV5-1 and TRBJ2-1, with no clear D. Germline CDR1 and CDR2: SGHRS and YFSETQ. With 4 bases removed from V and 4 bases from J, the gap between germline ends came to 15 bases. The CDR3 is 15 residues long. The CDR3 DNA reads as TGCGCCAGCAGCCGTGCGAGCACCCCTTACAATGAGCAGTTCTTC. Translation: CASSRASTPYNEQFF.

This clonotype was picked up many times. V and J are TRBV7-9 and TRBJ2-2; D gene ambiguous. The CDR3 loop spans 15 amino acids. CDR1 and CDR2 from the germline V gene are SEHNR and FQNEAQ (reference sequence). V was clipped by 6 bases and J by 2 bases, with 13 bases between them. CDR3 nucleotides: TGTGCCAGCAGACAACCCGGGTTCAACACCGGGGAGCTGTTTTTT. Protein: CASRQPGFNTGELFF.

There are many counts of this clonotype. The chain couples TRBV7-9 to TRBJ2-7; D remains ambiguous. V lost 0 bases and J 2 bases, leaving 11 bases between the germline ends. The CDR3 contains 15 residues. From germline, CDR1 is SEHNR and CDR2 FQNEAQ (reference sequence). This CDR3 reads CASSLAQLTTYEQYF. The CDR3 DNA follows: TGTGCCAGCAGCTTAGCACAATTGACGACCTACGAGCAGTACTTC.

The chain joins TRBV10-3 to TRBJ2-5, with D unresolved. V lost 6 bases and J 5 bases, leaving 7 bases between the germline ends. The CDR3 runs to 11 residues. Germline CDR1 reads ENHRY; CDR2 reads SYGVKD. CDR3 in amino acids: CAIRNEETQYF. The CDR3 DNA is TGTGCCATCAGGAACGAGGAGACCCAGTACTTC.

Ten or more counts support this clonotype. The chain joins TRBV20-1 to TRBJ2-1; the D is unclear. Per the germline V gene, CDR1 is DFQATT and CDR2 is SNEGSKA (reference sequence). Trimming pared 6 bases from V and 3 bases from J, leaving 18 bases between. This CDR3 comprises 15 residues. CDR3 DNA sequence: TGCAGTGCCGAAGACTCATCCAGAAGCTACAATGAGCAGTTCTTC. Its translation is CSAEDSSRSYNEQFF.